These 22 T cell receptor beta chains originate from one sample sequenced in a study of T cells in localized non-small cell lung cancer. TCRdb's table, derived via immunoSEQ multiplex PCR, lists solely in-frame clones and lacks some. Of 72,000 or so clones listed, 84% are singletons. This sample comprised peripheral blood, obtained before any cancer treatment. These receptor sequences come from a female donor older than 55 with stage I lung adenocarcinoma.

The genes are TRBV25-1 and TRBJ2-7; D call uncertain. This CDR3 has 11 residues. V shed 6 bases and J shed 5 bases, with 8 bases lying between them. The germline V gene encodes CDR1 MGHDK and CDR2 SYGVNS. The DNA of the CDR3 is TGTGCCAGCAGAAGTTTAAACGAGCAGTACTTC. Protein sequence: CASRSLNEQYF.

This chain connects TRBV9 to TRBJ2-1; 8 bases map to TRBD1. The length of the CDR3 is 14 residues. CDR1 and CDR2 from the germline V gene are SGDLS and YYNGEE. The ends lost 0 bases at V and 6 bases at J; junction bases unmatched: 2. CDR3 residues: CASSVGTGRNEQFF. The CDR3 DNA sequence: TGTGCCAGCAGCGTAGGGACAGGGCGCAATGAGCAGTTCTTC.

J is TRBJ1-2 and V is TRBV19, with D possibly TRBD1 on 5 matching bases. CDR1 and CDR2 from the germline V gene are LNHDA and SQIVND (reference sequence). The CDR3 has 15 amino acids. Trimming shortened V by 7 bases and J by 4 bases, and 19 bases separated the two germline ends. CDR3 nucleotides: TGTGCCAGTAATCTCGGGGGGGACCCACCCTATGGCTACACCTTC. The encoded protein is CASNLGGDPPYGYTF.

In its sample, this clone was seen once. The J gene is TRBJ2-7, the V gene TRBV27; D perhaps matches TRBD1 (6 bases). CDR1 MNHEY and CDR2 SMNVEV come from the germline V gene (reference sequence). The CDR3 is 14 residues long. Trimming removed 4 bases from V and 4 bases from J, with 14 bases in between. Here the CDR3 reads CASSSRDIGYEQYF. DNA for the CDR3: TGTGCCAGCAGTTCCCGGGACATAGGGTACGAGCAGTACTTC.

At least ten counts were recorded for this clone. The chain couples TRBV11-3 to TRBJ1-2; D is unresolved. The V gene's germline CDR1 is SGHNT and CDR2 YENEEA. The CDR3 spans 13 residues. The V gene lost 4 bases and the J gene lost 1 base, with 7 bases spanning the gap. For the CDR3, the DNA is TGTGCCAGCAGCTCCCAGAATAACTATGGCTACACCTTC. This codes for CASSSQNNYGYTF.

This clone was seen a few times. The chain combines TRBV11-2 with TRBJ2-2; 8 bases are shared with TRBD1. V lost 4 bases to trimming and J lost 4 bases; unmatched junction nucleotides: 2. Germline V gives CDR1 SGHAT, CDR2 FQNNGV. This CDR3 spans 14 amino acids. CDR3 sequence: CASSSTGGTGELFF. CDR3 DNA: TGTGCCAGCAGCTCAACAGGGGGCACCGGGGAGCTGTTTTTT.

The chain is built from TRBV7-9 and TRBJ1-1; perhaps TRBD1 as D (5 bases). Germline assignment: CDR1 SEHNR and CDR2 FQNEAQ (reference sequence). CDR3 length equals 12 residues. With 4 bases removed from V and 11 bases from J, the gap between germline ends came to 14 bases. DNA for the CDR3: TGTGCCAGCAGCTCGCAGGGTCTTATCGCTTTCTTT. As protein: CASSSQGLIAFF.

V is TRBV6-5 and J is TRBJ2-7; tentative D call: TRBD1 (6 bases). Germline V gene lookup returns CDR1 MNHEY and CDR2 SVGAGI. The CDR3 covers 15 residues. The ends were cut back, 2 bases at V and 1 base at J, with 12 bases in the middle. The CDR3 bases are TGTGCCAGCAGTTACGCATCTACAGGGTCCTACGAGCAGTACTTC. As protein: CASSYASTGSYEQYF.

V is TRBV28 and J is TRBJ1-2; 7 bases fit TRBD1. V lost 6 bases and J lost 4; bases outside the gene matches: 2. Germline V CDR1 and CDR2: MDHEN, SYDVKM. The CDR3 contains 12 residues. This CDR3 reads CASRRQGYGYTF. In nucleotides, the CDR3 is TGTGCCAGCAGAAGACAGGGCTATGGCTACACCTTC.

This CDR3 reads CASSLGAGYGYTF. The CDR3 DNA follows: TGTGCCAGCAGCTTGGGGGCGGGCTATGGCTACACCTTC. The V call is TRBV5-6, the J call TRBJ1-2; D unclear. Germline loops: CDR1 SGHDT, CDR2 YYEEEE. V lost 0 bases, J lost 4 bases, and 7 bases lay in between. This CDR3 spans 13 amino acids.

DNA of the CDR3: TGCAGCGCGCGACAGGGCTCCGAAAAACTGTTTTTT. Translating it yields CSARQGSEKLFF. The V and J genes are TRBV29-1 and TRBJ1-4; 7 bases line up with TRBD1. CDR3 length equals 12 residues. The germline V gene has CDR1 SQVTM and CDR2 ANQGSEA. Trimming removed 7 bases from V and 8 bases from J; junction bases left unmatched: 7.

The chain's CDR3 is CASSGGSTDTQYF. CDR3 in DNA: TGTGCCAGCAGTGGGGGCAGCACAGATACGCAGTATTTT. The chain links TRBV7-6 to TRBJ2-3; D might be TRBD1 (6 bases). The CDR3 has 13 amino acids. CDR1 and CDR2 (germline): SGHVS, FNYEAQ. Trimming stripped 6 bases from V and 0 bases from J, with 7 bases between.

The CDR3 DNA is TGCGCCAGCAGTCTAGCTGTTGAGCAGTTCTTC. Translated, it gives CASSLAVEQFF. This rearrangement joins TRBV5-1 to TRBJ2-1, with a tentative D call TRBD2 (5 bases). V was trimmed by 5 bases and J by 9 bases, leaving 9 bases between them. The CDR3 consists of 11 residues. Germline loops: CDR1 SGHRS, CDR2 YFSETQ.

This clone showed up just a few times. V and J are TRBV6-5 and TRBJ2-2, with D possibly matching TRBD1 (5 bases). Germline loops: CDR1 MNHEY, CDR2 SVGAGI. The V end lost 2 bases, the J end lost 1 base, and 8 bases lay between the germline ends. The CDR3 loop spans 15 amino acids. The CDR3 coding sequence is TGTGCCAGCAGTTACCGACAGTTGAACACCGGGGAGCTGTTTTTT. It codes for CASSYRQLNTGELFF.

This clone was detected a few times. CDR3 nucleotide sequence: TGTGCCACCCAAAAGACGATCGGGCTGAACACCGGGGAGCTGTTTTTT. Translation: CATQKTIGLNTGELFF. The V gene is TRBV19, the J gene TRBJ2-2, with D unresolved. This CDR3 spans 16 amino acids. V was clipped by 10 bases and J by 1 base, with 19 bases between them. CDR1 is LNHDA and CDR2 is SQIVND in the germline V gene (reference sequence).

CDR3 protein: CASSPSGTSGVYGYTF. The CDR3 DNA reads TGTGCCAGCTCACCATCCGGCACCTCGGGGGTCTATGGCTACACCTTC. This chain uses TRBV18 with TRBJ1-2; TRBD1 might be the D (5 bases). Trimming left V 2 bases short and J 4 bases short, with 17 bases between. Germline loops: CDR1 KGHSH, CDR2 LQKENI. This CDR3 spans 16 amino acids.

The chain couples TRBV30 to TRBJ2-5; 12 bases are a match to TRBD2. In germline, CDR1 is GTSNPN, CDR2 SVGIG (reference sequence). The ends lost 4 bases at V and 2 bases at J; junction bases unmatched: 5. The CDR3 is made up of 15 amino acids. CDR3 in DNA: TGTGCCTGGAATCAGCTAGCGGGAGGGCAAGAGACCCAGTACTTC. This translates into CAWNQLAGGQETQYF.

The chain carries TRBV5-4 and TRBJ1-2; TRBD1 matches 7 bases. The CDR3 spans 14 residues. CDR1 is SGHNT and CDR2 is YYREEE in the germline V gene (reference sequence). The junction had 7 bases not matched to a gene; V was cut back by 3 bases and J by 5 bases. CDR3: CASSSYRDSYGYTF. The DNA for the CDR3 is TGTGCCAGCAGCTCTTACCGGGACAGTTATGGCTACACCTTC.

This sequence joins TRBV29-1 and TRBJ2-7; TRBD2 is a possible D gene (6 bases). V shed 7 bases and J shed 0 bases, with 22 bases lying between them. CDR1 and CDR2 (germline): SQVTM, ANQGSEA. The CDR3 runs 16 residues. The CDR3 spells CSAGSTSSVYSYEQYF. The CDR3 DNA reads TGCAGCGCAGGATCCACCTCTAGCGTATACTCCTACGAGCAGTACTTC.

V usage is TRBV12-5 and J usage is TRBJ1-1; D unresolved. The CDR3 extends over 13 amino acids. Trimming cost V 6 bases and J 6 bases, with 14 bases left between them. Germline V gene data show CDR1 as LGHNT and CDR2 as FRNRAP. CDR3 coding DNA: TGTGCTAGTGGCAAAGACACGCGCCCTGAAGCTTTCTTT. Its translation is CASGKDTRPEAFF.

In this sample, this clone turned up a few times. The J gene is TRBJ1-6, the V gene TRBV6-5; D remains unclear. This CDR3 spans 16 amino acids. Looked up from germline, CDR1 is MNHEY and CDR2 is SVGAGI. Between the trimmed V and J ends, which lost 2 bases and 13 bases, there was a span of 21 bases. The CDR3 sequence is CASSYKGGGWESPLHF. The CDR3 region has the DNA TGTGCCAGCAGTTACAAGGGCGGAGGTTGGGAGTCGCCCCTCCACTTT.

This sequence joins TRBV11-2 and TRBJ2-3; TRBD1 matches at 7 bases. Germline assignment: CDR1 SGHAT and CDR2 FQNNGV. The CDR3 consists of 15 residues. The trim removed 3 bases at V and 3 bases at J, leaving 6 bases unmatched. In DNA form, the CDR3 reads TGTGCCAGCAGCTTGGGGGACAGCAGTACAGATACGCAGTATTTT. Its protein product is CASSLGDSSTDTQYF.